This TCR beta chain appears in the sequencing data of a study of long-term antiretroviral therapy in people with HIV. Cryopreserved PBMC, at roughly 0.9-11 million per sample, were present before DNA extraction. General study results and limits: Clonal populations expanded prior to ART predominated within the repertoire at all time points.

Notes on this clone: Its antigen is not known.

CDR3 length: 18 residues. From germline, CDR1 is MGHRA and CDR2 YSYEKL. V gave up 0 bases and J gave up 3 bases, with 18 bases separating them. The assay, immunoSEQ v3.0, was run at survey level. Generated by immunoSEQ multiplex PCR, the TCRdb table keeps only in-frame clones and is missing some. The table has about 14,000 clones, roughly 86% seen once. This TCR was recovered from a man aged 35 to 55 with HIV. This chain connects TRBV4-1 to TRBJ2-4; the D call may be TRBD1 or TRBD2 (6 bases each). The source material was unsorted PBMCs, sampled 6.2 years after starting antiretroviral therapy. The CDR3 here is CASSQDLGSGGGKNIQYF. DNA of the CDR3: TGCGCCAGCAGCCAAGATCTCGGAAGCGGAGGGGGCAAAAACATTCAGTACTTC.